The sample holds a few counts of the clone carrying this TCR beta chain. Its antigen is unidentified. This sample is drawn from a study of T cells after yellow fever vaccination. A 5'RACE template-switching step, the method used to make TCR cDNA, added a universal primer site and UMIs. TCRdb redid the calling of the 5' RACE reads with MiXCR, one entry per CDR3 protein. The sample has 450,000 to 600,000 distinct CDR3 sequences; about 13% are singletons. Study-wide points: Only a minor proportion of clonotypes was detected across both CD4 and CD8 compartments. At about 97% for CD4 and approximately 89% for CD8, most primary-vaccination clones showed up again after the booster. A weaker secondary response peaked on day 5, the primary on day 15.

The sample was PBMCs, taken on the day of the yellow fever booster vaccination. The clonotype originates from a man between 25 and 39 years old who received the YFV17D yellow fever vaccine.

The CDR3 here is CSASSASENTGELFF. The CDR3 DNA reads as TGCAGTGCTAGTTCGGCTAGCGAGAACACCGGGGAGCTGTTTTTT. The genes are TRBV20-1 and TRBJ2-2, with D maybe TRBD2 (6 bases). This CDR3 has 15 residues. CDR1 and CDR2 from the germline V gene are DFQATT and SNEGSKA (reference sequence). V gave up 3 bases and J gave up 1 base, with 12 bases separating them.